A selection of T cell receptor beta chains follows, all from one sample in a study of blood T cell repertoires in COVID-19. Sequencing was performed with immunoSEQ multiplex PCR; in TCRdb, only in-frame clones are kept and a portion is missing. The profile shows about 150,000 clones, roughly 83% of them singletons. Sequencing was done on a sample of peripheral blood. These receptors were obtained from a woman of 80 years or more with acute or convalescent COVID-19. The CDR3 runs from the conserved cysteine through the conserved F or W. D genes are given only for firm matches. Some rows have no size entry. The others give once, few or many, or a class for an expanded clone.

d_gene: .; v_gene: TRBV6-5; abundance: .; j_gene: TRBJ2-4; CDR3aa: CASSPGGGNIQYF; CDR3nt: TGTGCCAGCAGCCCGGGCGGAGGAAACATTCAGTACTTC
d_gene: .; v_gene: TRBV5-6; abundance: .; j_gene: TRBJ1-6; CDR3aa: CASSLYRGLRSSYNSPLHF; CDR3nt: TGTGCCAGCAGCTTGTATAGGGGGTTGCGGAGCTCCTATAATTCACCCCTCCACTTT
d_gene: .; v_gene: TRBV10-3; abundance: .; j_gene: TRBJ1-4; CDR3aa: CASKGGDGAEKLFF; CDR3nt: TGTGCCTCCAAAGGGGGAGATGGGGCTGAAAAACTGTTTTTT
d_gene: TRBD1; v_gene: TRBV2; abundance: .; j_gene: TRBJ2-7; CDR3aa: CASRPTGIGDEQYF; CDR3nt: TGTGCCAGCAGGCCGACAGGGATCGGAGACGAGCAGTACTTC
d_gene: TRBD1; v_gene: TRBV6-2/TRBV6-3; abundance: once; j_gene: TRBJ1-2; CDR3aa: CASSYRQGGYTF; CDR3nt: TGTGCCAGCAGTTACAGACAGGGTGGCTACACCTTC
d_gene: TRBD1; v_gene: TRBV7-2; abundance: few; j_gene: TRBJ1-6; CDR3aa: CASSENRGNSPLHF; CDR3nt: TGTGCCAGCAGCGAAAACAGGGGGAATTCACCCCTCCACTTT
d_gene: .; v_gene: TRBV27; abundance: .; j_gene: TRBJ1-2; CDR3aa: CASSQSGSSYGYTF; CDR3nt: TGTGCCAGCAGTCAATCAGGGTCTTCCTATGGCTACACCTTC
d_gene: .; v_gene: TRBV20-1; abundance: .; j_gene: TRBJ1-1; CDR3aa: CSASLPLTLEAFF; CDR3nt: TGCAGTGCTAGTTTACCTCTTACTCTTGAAGCTTTCTTT
d_gene: TRBD1; v_gene: TRBV4-3; abundance: .; j_gene: TRBJ1-1; CDR3aa: CASSQDPGQGKAFF; CDR3nt: TGCGCCAGCAGCCAAGATCCCGGACAGGGAAAAGCTTTCTTT
d_gene: TRBD2; v_gene: TRBV11-2; abundance: .; j_gene: TRBJ2-3; CDR3aa: CASSHPGLAGTGQYF; CDR3nt: TGTGCCAGCAGCCATCCAGGACTAGCGGGGACAGGGCAGTATTTT
d_gene: TRBD2; v_gene: TRBV6-5; abundance: .; j_gene: TRBJ2-3; CDR3aa: CASSLAGGLTDTQYF; CDR3nt: TGTGCCAGCAGTTTGGCGGGGGGGCTCACAGATACGCAGTATTTT
d_gene: TRBD1; v_gene: TRBV6-5; abundance: .; j_gene: TRBJ2-2; CDR3aa: CASRTTGANTGELFF; CDR3nt: TGTGCCAGCAGGACTACAGGGGCGAACACCGGGGAGCTGTTTTTT
d_gene: TRBD2; v_gene: TRBV27; abundance: .; j_gene: TRBJ2-1; CDR3aa: CASSFFAGGLYSYNEQFF; CDR3nt: TGTGCCAGCAGTTTCTTTGCGGGGGGGTTATACTCCTACAATGAGCAGTTCTTC
d_gene: .; v_gene: TRBV4-1; abundance: .; j_gene: TRBJ1-1; CDR3aa: CASSQEWRLNTEAFF; CDR3nt: TGCGCCAGCAGCCAAGAATGGCGGCTGAACACTGAAGCTTTCTTT
d_gene: TRBD2; v_gene: TRBV5-6; abundance: .; j_gene: TRBJ2-2; CDR3aa: CASSLPSGGLSTGELFF; CDR3nt: TGTGCCAGCAGCCTGCCTAGCGGGGGGCTTTCCACCGGGGAGCTGTTTTTT
d_gene: .; v_gene: TRBV4-2; abundance: .; j_gene: TRBJ1-4; CDR3aa: CASSQGNRNEKLFF; CDR3nt: TGTGCCAGCAGCCAAGGGAACAGGAATGAAAAACTGTTTTTT
d_gene: .; v_gene: TRBV5-1; abundance: .; j_gene: TRBJ2-2; CDR3aa: CASSLMGSGYTGELFF; CDR3nt: TGCGCCAGCAGCTTAATGGGGAGTGGGTACACCGGGGAGCTGTTTTTT
d_gene: .; v_gene: TRBV5-6; abundance: .; j_gene: TRBJ1-2; CDR3aa: CASSLVFRVNYGYTF; CDR3nt: TGTGCCAGCAGCTTGGTTTTCCGAGTTAACTATGGCTACACCTTC
d_gene: .; v_gene: TRBV11-2; abundance: .; j_gene: TRBJ1-3; CDR3aa: CASSLLSRQAFTNTIYF; CDR3nt: TGTGCCAGCAGCTTATTATCCAGACAGGCTTTTACAAACACCATATATTTT
d_gene: .; v_gene: TRBV19; abundance: .; j_gene: TRBJ2-4; CDR3aa: CASSIGVRVINIQYF; CDR3nt: TGTGCCAGTAGTATCGGCGTCAGGGTGATCAACATTCAGTACTTC
d_gene: TRBD1; v_gene: TRBV3-1/TRBV3-2; abundance: .; j_gene: TRBJ1-2; CDR3aa: CASSLSGQGARGYTF; CDR3nt: TGTGCCAGCAGCCTTTCAGGACAGGGGGCGAGGGGCTACACCTTC
d_gene: .; v_gene: TRBV30; abundance: .; j_gene: TRBJ1-1; CDR3aa: CALNDGVMNTEAFF; CDR3nt: TGTGCCTTAAATGACGGGGTGATGAACACTGAAGCTTTCTTT